The source of this TCR beta chain is a study of radiation and T cells in renal cell carcinoma. Study-wide findings and caveats: In blood, top tumor clones expanded by 2 weeks, shrinking by 4. No pretreatment tumor biopsies were available for baseline clonotypes.

V lost 5 bases to trimming and J lost 5 bases, with 16 bases between them. From germline, CDR1 is SGHNT and CDR2 YYREEE (reference sequence). CDR3 length: 14 amino acids. Time point here: blood 4 weeks post-SBRT, at nephrectomy. This sample's treatment: 15 Gy SBRT to primary tumor, nephrectomy 4 weeks later. Nephrectomy followed 15 Gy stereotactic body radiation by 4 weeks. Blood was sampled at baseline, 2 weeks and 4 weeks after SBRT. This clone occurred once. What it recognizes is unknown. Repertoires were generated with immunoSEQ multiplex PCR, while TCRdb's copy carries only in-frame clones and drops some. This table has approximately 83,000 clones, around four fifths appearing once.

The genes are TRBV5-4 and TRBJ2-5; D is unresolved. This sequence was found in a man in his fifties or sixties with renal cell carcinoma. The material sequenced was blood, taken from a patient whose treatment included radiotherapy and nephrectomy. The DNA of the CDR3 is TGTGCCAGCAGTTCTACTACCGACTCGGAGACCCAGTACTTC. This gives the protein CASSSTTDSETQYF.